The 12 T cell receptor beta chains below all came from one sample that was sequenced in a study of PD-L1 blockade in urothelial cancer. Time point: peripheral blood 6 weeks after treatment start. Profiling relied on immunoSEQ multiplex PCR, and the TCRdb table lists in-frame clones only, not all of them. This sample has 30,000 or so clones; around 89% occur once, and the top ten carry 8%. The material sequenced was PBMCs, taken around atezolizumab (anti-PD-L1) treatment. The receptors here all came from a man older than 75 with urothelial cancer.

This chain connects TRBV19 to TRBJ2-7, with TRBD1 matching 11 bases. This CDR3 is built from 14 residues. V gave up 4 bases and J gave up 2 bases; unmatched junction bases: 1. Germline assignment: CDR1 LNHDA and CDR2 SQIVND (reference sequence). The chain's CDR3 is CASSTGQGAYEQYF. In DNA, the CDR3 is TGTGCCAGTAGTACGGGACAGGGGGCCTACGAGCAGTACTTC.

The chain is built from TRBV5-5 and TRBJ2-1, with 8 bases that match TRBD2. Trimming cost V 5 bases and J 5 bases; bases outside gene matches: 15. Per the germline V gene, CDR1 is SGHKS and CDR2 is YYEKEE (reference sequence). CDR3 length: 17 residues. The chain's CDR3 is CASSPPGRTSKDNEQFF. In DNA form, the CDR3 reads TGTGCCAGCAGTCCCCCGGGGCGGACTAGCAAGGACAATGAGCAGTTCTTC.

The rearrangement links TRBV7-2 to TRBJ2-7, with D possibly being TRBD1 (5 bases). The germline gives CDR1 SGHTA, CDR2 FQGNSA. The CDR3 totals 11 residues. Trimming left V 5 bases short and J 6 bases short, with 8 bases between. For the CDR3, the DNA is TGTGCCAGCAGCACGCAGGGCGAGCAGTACTTC. As protein: CASSTQGEQYF.

On this clone: At one of its ends the junction is not consistent with the germline gene, which may arise from a read error. The chain uses TRBV18 and TRBJ2-2; D not resolved. The germline V gene encodes CDR1 KGHSH and CDR2 LQKENI. The CDR3 has 15 residues. CDR3 residues: CTSSPTLENTGELFF. As DNA, the CDR3 is TGTACCAGCTCACCAACCCTAGAGAACACCGGGGAGCTGTTTTTT.

The V gene is TRBV28, the J gene TRBJ2-7, with 15 bases matching TRBD2. The CDR3 totals 19 residues. The germline V gene has CDR1 MDHEN and CDR2 SYDVKM. V was pared by 4 bases and J by 0 bases, with 10 bases of the junction left unmatched. CDR3 sequence reads: CASSSPGTSGRPISYEQYF. The CDR3 coding sequence is TGTGCCAGCAGTTCCCCGGGGACTAGCGGGAGGCCGATCTCCTACGAGCAGTACTTC. Drawing the rest from reference TRBV28 and TRBJ2-7, the complete variable domain is DVKVTQSSRYLVKRTGEKVFLECVQDMDHENMFWYRQDPGLGLRLIYFSYDVKMKEKGDIPEGYSVSREKKERFSLILESASTNQTSMYLCASSSPGTSGRPISYEQYFGPGTRLTVT.

This CDR3 reads CASSLVRQTEAFF. CDR3 DNA: TGTGCCAGCAGCTTAGTAAGACAGACTGAAGCTTTCTTT. The chain carries TRBV11-2 and TRBJ1-1, with a possible D match to TRBD1 (5 bases). This CDR3 is 13 amino acids long. V shed 1 base and J shed 5 bases, with 8 bases lying between them. Per the germline V gene, CDR1 is SGHAT and CDR2 is FQNNGV.

This clone came up once. The chain couples TRBV29-1 to TRBJ2-7; 8 bases line up with TRBD1. This CDR3 region has 14 residues. Germline V lookup: CDR1 SQVTM, CDR2 ANQGSEA. V was pared by 0 bases and J by 5 bases, with 6 bases of the junction left unmatched. The CDR3 DNA follows: TGCAGCGTTGAAGAAAACTGGACAGGGAACGAGCAGTACTTC. Its translation: CSVEENWTGNEQYF.

The chain carries TRBV6-4 and TRBJ1-1, with a tentative D call TRBD1 (6 bases). The germline V and J ends were trimmed by 4 bases and 8 bases, with 14 bases remaining between them. The CDR3 is made up of 13 amino acids. Germline V gives CDR1 MRHNA, CDR2 SNTAGT. The CDR3 region is CASSAQGHKEAFF. The CDR3 nucleotides are TGTGCCAGCAGTGCTCAGGGACATAAAGAAGCTTTCTTT.

CDR3 DNA sequence: TGTGCCAGCAGCACGCAGGGGCGCACCACCGGGGAGCTGTTTTTT. It yields the protein CASSTQGRTTGELFF. The chain is built from TRBV28 and TRBJ2-2; possibly TRBD1 for D (6 bases). Trimming took off 6 bases at V and 4 bases at J, with 15 bases between the two ends. The germline V gene encodes CDR1 MDHEN and CDR2 SYDVKM. CDR3 length: 15 amino acids.

This chain uses TRBV6-1 with TRBJ2-7; possibly TRBD1 for D (7 bases). The CDR3 extends over 14 amino acids. CDR1 is MNHNS and CDR2 is SASEGT in the germline V gene. V was clipped by 6 bases and J by 5 bases, with 17 bases between them. The CDR3 bases are TGTGCCAGCAGGACTGGGCAGGGGGGAAACGAGCAGTACTTC. The encoded protein is CASRTGQGGNEQYF.

This chain joins TRBV10-3 and TRBJ2-1; tentative D call: TRBD2 (6 bases). Germline CDR1 ENHRY, CDR2 SYGVKD. This CDR3 has 14 residues. Trimming shortened V by 2 bases and J by 2 bases, and 7 bases separated the two germline ends. In DNA, the CDR3 is TGTGCCATCAGTGAGGCTAGCGCCTACAATGAGCAGTTCTTC. Protein sequence: CAISEASAYNEQFF.

The CDR3 is CASSGDSPEEYF. In nucleotides, the CDR3 is TGTGCCAGCAGTGGGGACTCCCCGGAGGAGTACTTC. The chain links TRBV2 to TRBJ2-7; TRBD2 might be the D (6 bases). Germline V gene lookup returns CDR1 SNHLY and CDR2 FYNNEI. The CDR3 totals 12 residues. Trimming left V 4 bases short and J 11 bases short, with 15 bases between.